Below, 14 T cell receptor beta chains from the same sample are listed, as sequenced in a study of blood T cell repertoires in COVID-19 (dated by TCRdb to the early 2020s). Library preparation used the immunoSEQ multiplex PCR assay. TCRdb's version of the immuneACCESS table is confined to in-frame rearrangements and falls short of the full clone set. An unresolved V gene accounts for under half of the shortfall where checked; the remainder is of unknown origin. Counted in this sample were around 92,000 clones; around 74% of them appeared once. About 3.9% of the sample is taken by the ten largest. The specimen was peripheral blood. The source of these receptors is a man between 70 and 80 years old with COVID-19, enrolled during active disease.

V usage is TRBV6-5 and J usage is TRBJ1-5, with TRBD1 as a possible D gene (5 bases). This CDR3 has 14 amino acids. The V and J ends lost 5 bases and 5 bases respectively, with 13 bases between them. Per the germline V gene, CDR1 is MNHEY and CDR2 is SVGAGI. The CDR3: CASSPSDSYQPQHF. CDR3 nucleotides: TGTGCCAGCAGTCCCTCAGACAGTTATCAGCCCCAGCATTTT.

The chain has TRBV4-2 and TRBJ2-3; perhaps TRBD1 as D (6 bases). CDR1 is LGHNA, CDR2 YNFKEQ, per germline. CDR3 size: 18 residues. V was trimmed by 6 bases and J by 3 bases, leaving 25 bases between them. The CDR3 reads CASSRKQSAGDGTDTQYF. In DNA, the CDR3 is TGTGCCAGCAGTCGCAAGCAGTCAGCAGGGGATGGGACAGATACGCAGTATTTT.

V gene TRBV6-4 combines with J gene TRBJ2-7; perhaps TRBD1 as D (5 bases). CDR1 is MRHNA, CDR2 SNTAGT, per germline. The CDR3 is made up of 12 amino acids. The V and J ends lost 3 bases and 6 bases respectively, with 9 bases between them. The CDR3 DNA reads TGTGCCAGCAGTGAACCCGACAGCGAGCAGTACTTC. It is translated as CASSEPDSEQYF.

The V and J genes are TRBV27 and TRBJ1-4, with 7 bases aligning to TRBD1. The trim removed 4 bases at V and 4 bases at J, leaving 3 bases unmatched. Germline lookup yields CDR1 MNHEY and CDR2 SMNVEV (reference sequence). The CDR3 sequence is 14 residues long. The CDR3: CASSSGQDNEKLFF. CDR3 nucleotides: TGTGCCAGCAGTTCCGGACAGGATAATGAAAAACTGTTTTTT.

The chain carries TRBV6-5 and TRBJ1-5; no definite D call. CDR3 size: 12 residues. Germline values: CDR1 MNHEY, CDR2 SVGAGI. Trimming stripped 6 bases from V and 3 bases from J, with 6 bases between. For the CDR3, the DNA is TGTGCCAGCAGGCAGTCCAATCAGCCCCAGCATTTT. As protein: CASRQSNQPQHF.

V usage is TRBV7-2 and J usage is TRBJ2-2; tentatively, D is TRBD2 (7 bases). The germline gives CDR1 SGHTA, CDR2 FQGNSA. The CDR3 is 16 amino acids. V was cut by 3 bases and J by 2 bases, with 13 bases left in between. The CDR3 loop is CASSFLGGRNTGELFF. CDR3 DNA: TGTGCCAGCAGCTTTCTCGGGGGGCGAAACACCGGGGAGCTGTTTTTT.

The CDR3 nucleotides read TGTGCCAGCAGCTTAGACGAGGACGGTACCAGGGGGCTGAATGAGCAGTTCTTC. Translating gives CASSLDEDGTRGLNEQFF. The rearrangement links TRBV11-2 to TRBJ2-1; 8 nucleotides match TRBD1. V gave up 0 bases and J gave up 7 bases; unmatched junction bases: 14. Germline CDR1 SGHAT, CDR2 FQNNGV. The CDR3 is 18 residues long.

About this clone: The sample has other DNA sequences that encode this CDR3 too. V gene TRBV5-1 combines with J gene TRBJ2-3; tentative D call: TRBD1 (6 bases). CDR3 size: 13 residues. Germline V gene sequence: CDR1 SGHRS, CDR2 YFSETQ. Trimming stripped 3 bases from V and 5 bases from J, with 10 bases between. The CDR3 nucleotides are TGCGCCAGCAGCTCGCAAGGGGGAGATACGCAGTATTTT. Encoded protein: CASSSQGGDTQYF.

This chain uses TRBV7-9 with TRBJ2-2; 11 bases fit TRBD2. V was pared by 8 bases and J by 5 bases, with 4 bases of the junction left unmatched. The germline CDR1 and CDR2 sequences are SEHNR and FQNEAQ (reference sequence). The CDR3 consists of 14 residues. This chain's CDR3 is CASDTSGRTGELFF. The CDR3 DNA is TGTGCCAGCGATACTAGCGGGAGAACCGGGGAGCTGTTTTTT.

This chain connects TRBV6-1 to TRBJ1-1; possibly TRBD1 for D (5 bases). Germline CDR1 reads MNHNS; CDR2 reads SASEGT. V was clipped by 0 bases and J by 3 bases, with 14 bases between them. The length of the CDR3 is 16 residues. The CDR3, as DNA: TGTGCCAGCAGTGAAGCGGACTCCCGGGGGTACACTGAAGCTTTCTTT. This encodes CASSEADSRGYTEAFF.

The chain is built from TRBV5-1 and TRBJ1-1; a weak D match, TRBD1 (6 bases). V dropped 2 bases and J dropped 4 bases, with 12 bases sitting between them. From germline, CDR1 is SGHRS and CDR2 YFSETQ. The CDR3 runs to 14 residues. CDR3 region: CASSFSEGGTEAFF. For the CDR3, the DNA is TGCGCCAGCAGCTTCAGTGAAGGGGGCACTGAAGCTTTCTTT.

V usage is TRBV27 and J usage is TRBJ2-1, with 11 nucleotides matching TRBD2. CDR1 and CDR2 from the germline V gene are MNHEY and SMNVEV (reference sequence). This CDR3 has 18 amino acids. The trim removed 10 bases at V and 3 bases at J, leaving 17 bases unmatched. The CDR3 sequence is CAILHGTSGSAYYNEQFF. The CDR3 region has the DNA TGTGCCATCCTACACGGGACTAGCGGCAGCGCATACTACAATGAGCAGTTCTTC.

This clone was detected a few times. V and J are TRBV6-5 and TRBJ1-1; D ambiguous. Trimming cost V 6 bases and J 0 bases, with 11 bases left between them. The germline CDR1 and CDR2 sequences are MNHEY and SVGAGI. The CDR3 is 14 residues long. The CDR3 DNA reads TGTGCCAGCAGACCTGAACTGATGAACACTGAAGCTTTCTTT. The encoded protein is CASRPELMNTEAFF.

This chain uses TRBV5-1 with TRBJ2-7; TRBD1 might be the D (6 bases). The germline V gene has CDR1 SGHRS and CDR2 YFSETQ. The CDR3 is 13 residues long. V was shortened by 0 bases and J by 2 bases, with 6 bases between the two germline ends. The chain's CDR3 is CASSLDRAYEQYF. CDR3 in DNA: TGCGCCAGCAGCTTGGACAGGGCCTACGAGCAGTACTTC.